One sample yielded the 6 T cell receptor beta chains listed below, sequenced in a study of CD4 and CD8 cells across lung adenocarcinoma regions. One entry per CDR3 protein, called by TCRdb with MiXCR from the PCR reads. The profile shows fewer than 30,000 distinct CDR3 sequences, around 56% of them singletons. Material for sequencing was CD8+ T cells from the center of a lung tumor. The source of these receptors is a male donor with lung adenocarcinoma. The CD4 and CD8 labels of this study may be unreliable.

This clonotype was picked up many times. The V call is TRBV3-1, the J call TRBJ2-3; no clear D. The V gene's germline CDR1 is LGHDT and CDR2 YNNKEL (reference sequence). The CDR3 has 12 residues. V lost 3 bases, J lost 7 bases, and 8 bases lay in between. For the CDR3, the DNA is TGTGCCAGCAGCCAGCAGACCAATACGCAGTATTTT. Its protein is CASSQQTNTQYF.

This clonotype came up a few times. The rearrangement uses TRBV11-2 and TRBJ2-5; the D call may be TRBD1 or TRBD2 (5 bases each). This CDR3 spans 16 amino acids. CDR1 is SGHAT, CDR2 FQNNGV, per germline. V lost 6 bases to trimming and J lost 3 bases, with 20 bases between them. Here the CDR3 reads CASSFRDQPGEETQYF. The CDR3 coding sequence is TGTGCCAGCAGTTTCCGGGACCAACCAGGTGAAGAGACCCAGTACTTC.

On this clonotype itself: One end of the junction does not line up with germline, which may come from a read error. This chain joins TRBV6-5 and TRBJ2-1; 10 bases align to TRBD2. Germline CDR1 is MNHEY and CDR2 is SVGAGI. The CDR3 consists of 16 residues. The CDR3 DNA is TGTGCCAGCAGTTACTCCGTACTAGCGGGAACCCGGGAGCAGTTTTTC. Protein sequence: CASSYSVLAGTREQFF.

V and J are TRBV6-1 and TRBJ2-1, with a possible D match to TRBD2 (6 bases). Trimming removed 5 bases at V and 1 base at J, with 12 bases between. Germline V gene lookup returns CDR1 MNHNS and CDR2 SASEGT. The CDR3 consists of 15 residues. The CDR3 reads CASSPASASYNEQFF. The CDR3 coding sequence is TGTGCCAGCAGTCCCGCTAGCGCATCCTACAATGAGCAGTTCTTC.

Of note for this clonotype: A junction end diverges from the germline sequence, so it may reflect a read error. This chain links TRBV6-1 with TRBJ2-3; D is perhaps TRBD1 (5 bases). CDR3 size: 15 residues. Germline CDR1 is MNHNS and CDR2 is SASEGT. CDR3 in DNA: TGTGCCAGCTCCAAAGTCGGACGAGCGACAGATATGCAGTACTTT. Amino acids: CASSKVGRATDMQYF.

V gene TRBV25-1 combines with J gene TRBJ2-5; D might be TRBD1 (6 bases). V gave up 3 bases and J gave up 11 bases, with 19 bases separating them. Germline CDR1 MGHDK, CDR2 SYGVNS. CDR3 length equals 14 residues. The CDR3 is CASSETGDQDTQYF. The CDR3 DNA reads TGTGCCAGCAGTGAGACAGGTGACCAAGATACGCAGTACTTC.